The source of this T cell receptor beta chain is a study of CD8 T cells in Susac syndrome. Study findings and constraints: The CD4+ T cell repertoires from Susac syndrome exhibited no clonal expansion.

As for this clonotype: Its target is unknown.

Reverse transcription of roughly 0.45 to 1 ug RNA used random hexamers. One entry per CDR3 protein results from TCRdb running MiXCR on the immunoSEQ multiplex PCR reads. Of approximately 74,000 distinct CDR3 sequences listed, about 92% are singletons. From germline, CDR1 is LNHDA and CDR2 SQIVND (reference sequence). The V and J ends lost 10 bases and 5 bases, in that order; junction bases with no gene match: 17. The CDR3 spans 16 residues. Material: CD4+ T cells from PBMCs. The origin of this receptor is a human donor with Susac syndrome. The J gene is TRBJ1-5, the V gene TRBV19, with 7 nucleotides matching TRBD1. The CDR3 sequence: CATTFYRGGLDQPQHF. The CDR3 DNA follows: TGTGCCACTACCTTTTACAGGGGTGGCCTTGATCAGCCCCAGCATTTT.